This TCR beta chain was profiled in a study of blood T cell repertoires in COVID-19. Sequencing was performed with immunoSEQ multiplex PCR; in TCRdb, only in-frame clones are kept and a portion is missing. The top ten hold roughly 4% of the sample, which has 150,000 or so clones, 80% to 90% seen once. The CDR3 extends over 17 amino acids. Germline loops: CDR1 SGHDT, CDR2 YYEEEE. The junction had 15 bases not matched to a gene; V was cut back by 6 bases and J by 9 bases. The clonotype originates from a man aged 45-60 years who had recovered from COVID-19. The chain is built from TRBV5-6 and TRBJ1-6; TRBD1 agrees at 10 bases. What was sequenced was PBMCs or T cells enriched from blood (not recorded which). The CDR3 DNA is TGTGCCAGCACCCTGACAGGGGGCTCTCTATTCGGTTCACCCCTCCACTTT. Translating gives CASTLTGGSLFGSPLHF.